This T cell receptor (beta chain) was sequenced during a study of blood T cell repertoires in COVID-19. Study at large: Acute and convalescent COVID-19 samples came from the United States, Italy and Spain. PBMCs, B-cell-depleted T cells, or T cells were the source of the cDNA or gDNA that made up the material.

The junction had 3 bases not matched to a gene; V was cut back by 5 bases and J by 2 bases. Germline CDR1 SNHLY, CDR2 FYNNEI. The CDR3 consists of 15 residues. Seattle cases were enrolled at active infection and followed longitudinally. The data were produced by immunoSEQ multiplex PCR, yet TCRdb's version contains in-frame clones alone and is incomplete. The sample lists roughly 300,000 clones, 80% to 95% occurring once. The origin of this receptor is a woman aged 25 to 45 with COVID-19, enrolled during active disease. The specimen was peripheral blood. V and J are TRBV2 and TRBJ1-6, with 7 bases identical to TRBD1. In DNA, the CDR3 is TGTGCCAGCAGTCAAGGGGGCCCCTATAATTCACCCCTCCACTTT. This gives the protein CASSQGGPYNSPLHF. Looking up the rest from reference TRBV2 and TRBJ1-6 gives the full variable domain: EPEVTQTPSHQVTQMGQEVILRCVPISNHLYFYWYRQILGQKVEFLVSFYNNEISEKSEIFDDQFSVERPDGSNFTLKIRSTKLEDSAMYFCASSQGGPYNSPLHFGNGTRLTVT.